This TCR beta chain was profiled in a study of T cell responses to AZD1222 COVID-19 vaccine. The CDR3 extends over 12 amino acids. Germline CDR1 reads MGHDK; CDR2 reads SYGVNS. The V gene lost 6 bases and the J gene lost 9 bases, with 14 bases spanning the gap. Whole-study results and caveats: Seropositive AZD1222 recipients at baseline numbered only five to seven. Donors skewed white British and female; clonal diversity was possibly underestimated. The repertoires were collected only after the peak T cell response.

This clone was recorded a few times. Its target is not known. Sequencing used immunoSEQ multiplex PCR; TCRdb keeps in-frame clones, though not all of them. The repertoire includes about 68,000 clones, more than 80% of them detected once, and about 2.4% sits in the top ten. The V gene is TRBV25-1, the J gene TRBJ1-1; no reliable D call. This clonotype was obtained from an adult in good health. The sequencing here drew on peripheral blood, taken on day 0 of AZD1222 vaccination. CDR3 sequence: CASRVDRSKAFF. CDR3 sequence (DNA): TGTGCCAGCAGAGTTGATAGATCCAAAGCTTTCTTT. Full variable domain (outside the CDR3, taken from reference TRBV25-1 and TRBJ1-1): EADIYQTPRYLVIGTGKKITLECSQTMGHDKMYWYQQDPGMELHLIHYSYGVNSTEKGDLSSESTVSRIRTEHFPLTLESARPSHTSQYLCASRVDRSKAFFGQGTRLTVV.